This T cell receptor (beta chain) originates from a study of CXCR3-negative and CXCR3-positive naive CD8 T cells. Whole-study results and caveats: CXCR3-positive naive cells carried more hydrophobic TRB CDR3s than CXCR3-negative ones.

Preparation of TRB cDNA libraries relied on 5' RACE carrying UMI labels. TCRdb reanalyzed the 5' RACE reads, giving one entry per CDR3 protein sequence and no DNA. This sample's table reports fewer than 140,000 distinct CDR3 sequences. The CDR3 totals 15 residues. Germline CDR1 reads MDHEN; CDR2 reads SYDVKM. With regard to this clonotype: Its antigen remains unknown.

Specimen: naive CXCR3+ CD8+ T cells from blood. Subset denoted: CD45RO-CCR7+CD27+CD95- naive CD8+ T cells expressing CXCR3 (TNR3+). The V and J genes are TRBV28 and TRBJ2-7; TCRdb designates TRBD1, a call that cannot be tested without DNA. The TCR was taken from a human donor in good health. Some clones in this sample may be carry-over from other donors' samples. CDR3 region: CASSPRAPLSYEQYF.